Below are 29 T cell receptor beta chains sequenced from a single sample in a study of blood T cell repertoires in COVID-19. Sequenced by immunoSEQ multiplex PCR; TCRdb stores in-frame clones only, minus some. This sample has roughly 24,000 clones; 85% to 95% occur once, and the top ten carry around 2.2%. The sequenced material came from peripheral blood. Every receptor here comes from a human donor in a cohort sampled during active COVID-19.

The chain carries TRBV6-5 and TRBJ2-5; 12 positions match TRBD1. Trimming removed 0 bases from V and 5 bases from J; junction bases left unmatched: 4. This CDR3 comprises 16 residues. CDR1 is MNHEY, CDR2 SVGAGI, per germline. The CDR3 reads CASSYSGQGAVETQYF. DNA for the CDR3: TGTGCCAGCAGTTACTCGGGACAGGGGGCAGTGGAGACCCAGTACTTC.

V is TRBV7-8 and J is TRBJ1-5, with a tentative D call TRBD1 (5 bases). The CDR3 covers 16 residues. Germline V gene data show CDR1 as SGHVS and CDR2 as FQNEAQ. Trimming removed 5 bases at V and 5 bases at J, with 19 bases between. The CDR3 coding sequence is TGTGCCAGCAGCCCCTTTTCAGGGTATGGGGATCAGCCCCAGCATTTT. Amino acid sequence: CASSPFSGYGDQPQHF.

Comments on this clone: Other DNA sequences in this specimen translate into the identical CDR3. CDR3 nucleotide sequence: TGTGCCAGCACCAACGAGGGGGTAGCGGGGAACTATGAGCAGTACTTC. Its protein is CASTNEGVAGNYEQYF. The gene calls are TRBV2 and TRBJ2-7, with 8 bases fitting TRBD2. The CDR3 has 16 residues. Germline V lookup: CDR1 SNHLY, CDR2 FYNNEI. Trimming at V came to 7 bases and at J to 7 bases, leaving 18 bases not matched to a gene.

CDR3 region: CASSYSRGRDSEAFF. The CDR3 nucleotides are TGTGCCAGCAGTTACTCTCGGGGGAGGGACTCTGAAGCTTTCTTT. This rearrangement joins TRBV6-5 to TRBJ1-1; possibly TRBD1 for D (5 bases). The CDR3 runs 15 residues. Per the germline V gene, CDR1 is MNHEY and CDR2 is SVGAGI. V lost 0 bases and J 6 bases, leaving 14 bases between the germline ends.

The chain carries TRBV3-1 (or the pseudogene TRBV3-2) and TRBJ1-4; D ambiguous. This CDR3 is built from 16 residues. Trimming cost V 4 bases and J 10 bases, with 22 bases left between them. Germline V gene lookup returns CDR1 LGHDT and CDR2 YNNKEL (reference sequence). CDR3 residues: CASSPAGGPTRIKLFF. CDR3 DNA sequence: TGTGCCAGCAGCCCCGCCGGAGGCCCAACACGAATAAAACTGTTTTTT.

CDR3 in amino acids: CASSFGQTTYEQYF. The CDR3 coding sequence is TGTGCCAGCAGCTTCGGACAGACCACCTACGAGCAGTACTTC. The chain couples TRBV7-2 to TRBJ2-7; D may be TRBD1 (6 bases). From germline, CDR1 is SGHTA and CDR2 FQGNSA. This CDR3 spans 14 amino acids. The germline V and J ends were trimmed by 3 bases and 2 bases, with 11 bases remaining between them. Full variable domain (rest looked up from reference TRBV7-2 and TRBJ2-7): GAGVSQSPSNKVTEKGKDVELRCDPISGHTALYWYRQSLGQGLEFLIYFQGNSAPDKSGLPSDRFSAERTGGSVSTLTIQRTQQEDSAVYLCASSFGQTTYEQYFGPGTRLTVT.

This rearrangement joins TRBV6-5 to TRBJ1-6; D ambiguous. The germline V gene encodes CDR1 MNHEY and CDR2 SVGAGI. This CDR3 comprises 15 residues. Trimming left V 0 bases short and J 6 bases short, with 9 bases between. The DNA for the CDR3 is TGTGCCAGCAGTTACTCACCGACAACTAATTCACCCCTCCACTTT. This encodes CASSYSPTTNSPLHF.

V and J are TRBV13 and TRBJ2-7; TRBD2 matches at 14 bases. With V trimmed by 3 bases and J by 2 bases, 6 bases remained unmatched. The CDR3 covers 17 residues. Per germline, CDR1 PRHDT and CDR2 FYEKMQ (reference sequence). The DNA of the CDR3 is TGTGCCAGCAGCTTGGGAGGACTAGCGGGAGGTACCTACGAGCAGTACTTC. Its protein is CASSLGGLAGGTYEQYF.

The CDR3 region is CASTPGSRSEAFF. The DNA of the CDR3 is TGTGCCAGCACCCCCGGGTCAAGATCTGAAGCTTTCTTT. The rearrangement links TRBV28 to TRBJ1-1; D is unresolved. Between the trimmed V and J ends, which lost 7 bases and 6 bases, there was a span of 15 bases. The CDR3 runs to 13 residues. CDR1 is MDHEN and CDR2 is SYDVKM in the germline V gene.

The chain's CDR3 is CASSLRVGEAFF. The CDR3, as DNA: TGTGCCAGCAGTTTACGGGTGGGTGAAGCTTTCTTT. The rearrangement links TRBV28 to TRBJ1-1; D call uncertain. Germline V gene data show CDR1 as MDHEN and CDR2 as SYDVKM. The CDR3 is 12 amino acids. Trimming took 2 bases from V and 7 from J, leaving 8 bases between them.

The CDR3 DNA reads TGCGCCAGCAGCTGGACTAGCGGGAGCCCCGAGCAGTACTTC. It codes for CASSWTSGSPEQYF. The chain is built from TRBV5-1 and TRBJ2-7; 13 bases are a match to TRBD2. CDR1 is SGHRS and CDR2 is YFSETQ in the germline V gene. Trimming removed 3 bases from V and 6 bases from J; junction bases left unmatched: 3. The CDR3 contains 14 residues. Full variable domain (rest looked up from reference TRBV5-1 and TRBJ2-7): KAGVTQTPRYLIKTRGQQVTLSCSPISGHRSVSWYQQTPGQGLQFLFEYFSETQRNKGNFPGRFSGRQFSNSRSEMNVSTLELGDSALYLCASSWTSGSPEQYFGPGTRLTVT.

The gene calls are TRBV5-1 and TRBJ1-1, with 10 bases lining up with TRBD1. CDR1 is SGHRS and CDR2 is YFSETQ in the germline V gene. V lost 4 bases and J lost 3; bases outside the gene matches: 6. This CDR3 region has 15 residues. The CDR3 coding sequence is TGCGCCAGCAGCCGGGGGGACAGGGGAGACACTGAAGCTTTCTTT. It codes for CASSRGDRGDTEAFF.

The chain couples TRBV19 to TRBJ2-7, with TRBD1 matching 10 bases. The CDR3 runs to 14 residues. After removal of 5 bases from V and 2 bases from J, the junction contained 3 bases not matched to a gene. Germline V gives CDR1 LNHDA, CDR2 SQIVND (reference sequence). CDR3 residues: CASSGQGGPYEQYF. The CDR3, as DNA: TGTGCCAGTAGTGGACAGGGGGGGCCCTACGAGCAGTACTTC.

This chain links TRBV7-9 with TRBJ2-1, with 7 positions matching TRBD2. CDR1 is SEHNR and CDR2 is FQNEAQ in the germline V gene (reference sequence). V trimming: 5 bases; J trimming: 2 bases; junction bases outside the gene matches: 9. There are 16 residues in the CDR3. CDR3 sequence: CASSLRPSGTYNEQFF. CDR3 in DNA: TGTGCCAGCAGCCTCCGACCTAGCGGCACCTACAATGAGCAGTTCTTC.

This chain joins TRBV6-5 and TRBJ2-7; 9 bases are a match to TRBD2. Trimming at V came to 6 bases and at J to 2 bases, leaving 2 bases not matched to a gene. The germline V gene encodes CDR1 MNHEY and CDR2 SVGAGI. The CDR3 spans 13 residues. The CDR3, as DNA: TGTGCCAGCAGGGCTAGCGGGGCCTACGAGCAGTACTTC. This sequence encodes CASRASGAYEQYF.

V gene TRBV6-1 combines with J gene TRBJ2-2; D possibly corresponds to TRBD1 (6 bases). V lost 2 bases to trimming and J lost 0 bases, with 16 bases between them. Germline-derived CDR1 and CDR2 are MNHNS and SASEGT. CDR3 length: 18 amino acids. The CDR3 DNA reads as TGTGCCAGCAGTGAACGGCCCCCAGGGGCGACGAACACCGGGGAGCTGTTTTTT. Protein sequence: CASSERPPGATNTGELFF.

The gene calls are TRBV6-2 or TRBV6-3 and TRBJ2-3; 8 bases match TRBD2. This CDR3 is built from 16 residues. V dropped 2 bases and J dropped 2; count of bases not matched to a gene: 6. CDR1 is MNHEY and CDR2 is SVGEGT in the germline V gene. In DNA form, the CDR3 reads TGTGCCAGCAGTTACAGGACTAGCCCTATCACAGATACGCAGTATTTT. It yields the protein CASSYRTSPITDTQYF.

The chain links TRBV5-4 to TRBJ1-4; possible D gene TRBD1, 6 bases. Between the trimmed V and J ends, which lost 1 base and 3 bases, there was a span of 16 bases. CDR3 length: 17 amino acids. Per germline, CDR1 SGHNT and CDR2 YYREEE (reference sequence). The CDR3 sequence: CASSLKSPGHSNEKLFF. DNA of the CDR3: TGTGCCAGCAGCTTGAAGTCCCCGGGACATTCTAATGAAAAACTGTTTTTT. Together with reference TRBV5-4 and TRBJ1-4, the CDR3 gives the full variable domain: ETGVTQSPTHLIKTRGQQVTLRCSSQSGHNTVSWYQQALGQGPQFIFQYYREEENGRGNFPPRFSGLQFPNYSSELNVNALELDDSALYLCASSLKSPGHSNEKLFFGSGTQLSVL.

This chain uses TRBV28 with TRBJ1-2, with 10 bases lining up with TRBD1. This CDR3 comprises 15 residues. Germline V gene lookup returns CDR1 MDHEN and CDR2 SYDVKM. Trimming at V came to 5 bases and at J to 5 bases, leaving 8 bases not matched to a gene. The DNA of the CDR3 is TGTGCCAGCAGTCCCCAAGGGGACAGGGGTTATGGCTACACCTTC. Amino acid sequence: CASSPQGDRGYGYTF.

The CDR3: CASSLIAVIQETQYF. The CDR3 coding sequence is TGTGCCAGCAGCCTCATAGCAGTTATCCAAGAGACCCAGTACTTC. This sequence joins TRBV2 and TRBJ2-5; D is unclear. Germline CDR1 and CDR2: SNHLY and FYNNEI. The CDR3 covers 15 residues. Trimming stripped 6 bases from V and 1 base from J, with 15 bases between.

This clone appeared once. The chain recombines TRBV6-5 with TRBJ1-1; tentative D call: TRBD1 (6 bases). V lost 5 bases and J 8 bases, leaving 12 bases between the germline ends. The CDR3 consists of 12 residues. Germline-derived CDR1 and CDR2 are MNHEY and SVGAGI. CDR3 sequence (DNA): TGTGCCAGCAGTATACAGGGTTCGGAAGCTTTCTTT. Translated: CASSIQGSEAFF.

The V and J genes are TRBV7-2 and TRBJ1-1; D might be TRBD1 (6 bases). Germline V gene data show CDR1 as SGHTA and CDR2 as FQGNSA. The CDR3 runs to 15 residues. V lost 1 base to trimming and J lost 5 bases, with 14 bases between them. The CDR3 DNA reads as TGTGCCAGCAGCTTAGATCAGGGGTTTTGGACTGAAGCTTTCTTT. Its protein is CASSLDQGFWTEAFF.

The chain links TRBV29-1 to TRBJ2-2; 16 bases line up with TRBD2. This CDR3 comprises 18 residues. The V gene end was trimmed by 7 bases and the J gene end by 1 base; junction bases not matched to a gene: 9. Germline values: CDR1 SQVTM, CDR2 ANQGSEA. The CDR3 DNA follows: TGCAGCGCTGTAACGGGACTAGCGGGAGGGTGGAACACCGGGGAGCTGTTTTTT. Translation: CSAVTGLAGGWNTGELFF.

This chain uses TRBV7-9 with TRBJ2-1; possible D gene TRBD2, 6 bases. The CDR3 contains 14 residues. V dropped 0 bases and J dropped 9 bases, with 12 bases sitting between them. Germline values: CDR1 SEHNR, CDR2 FQNEAQ (reference sequence). The DNA for the CDR3 is TGTGCCAGCAGCTTAGCGGGACTGGTACCTGAGCAGTTCTTC. Amino acid sequence: CASSLAGLVPEQFF.

The rearrangement uses TRBV28 and TRBJ2-3; tentatively, D is TRBD2 (6 bases). This CDR3 has 15 amino acids. The germline CDR1 and CDR2 sequences are MDHEN and SYDVKM. Trimming removed 6 bases from V and 4 bases from J, with 17 bases in between. As DNA, the CDR3 is TGTGCCAGCAGCTCAGTGGGGGGAGTTGCAGATACGCAGTATTTT. Its protein is CASSSVGGVADTQYF.

The chain joins TRBV27 to TRBJ1-2; a possible D gene is TRBD1 (6 bases). The length of the CDR3 is 15 residues. Germline V gene data show CDR1 as MNHEY and CDR2 as SMNVEV (reference sequence). The V and J ends lost 5 bases and 2 bases respectively, with 15 bases between them. In DNA, the CDR3 is TGTGCCAGCAGTCCCGGGGGGGGCCTCAACTATGGCTACACCTTC. Protein sequence: CASSPGGGLNYGYTF.

The chain has TRBV7-8 and TRBJ2-1, with 8 bases identical to TRBD2. The germline CDR1 and CDR2 sequences are SGHVS and FQNEAQ. The CDR3 extends over 17 amino acids. V shed 1 base and J 3 bases; nucleotides not matched to a gene: 8. The CDR3 spells CASSLGGLEIIYNEQFF. DNA for the CDR3: TGTGCCAGCAGCTTAGGGGGACTAGAAATAATCTACAATGAGCAGTTCTTC.

The chain carries TRBV11-2 and TRBJ1-6; D gene ambiguous. Looked up from germline, CDR1 is SGHAT and CDR2 is FQNNGV. This CDR3 is built from 14 residues. Trimming shortened V by 3 bases and J by 8 bases, and 11 bases separated the two germline ends. Written as DNA, the CDR3 is TGTGCCAGCAGCTTCCTCGACACGGATTCACCCCTCCACTTT. Translating gives CASSFLDTDSPLHF.

The CDR3 nucleotides are TGTGCCAGCAGCTTTATCCGACAGGGGGGGAACACCGGGGAGCTGTTTTTT. Translated, it gives CASSFIRQGGNTGELFF. The chain uses TRBV5-4 and TRBJ2-2, with 9 bases identical to TRBD1. The CDR3 consists of 17 residues. Germline CDR1 and CDR2: SGHNT and YYREEE (reference sequence). Trimming at V came to 2 bases and at J to 1 base, leaving 6 bases not matched to a gene.